These 25 T cell receptor beta chains were all obtained from the same sample, sequenced in a study of tumor-infiltrating lymphocytes in primary liver carcinoma. Making TCR beta cDNA involved around 510 ng total RNA and a constant-region primer. Investigators got TCR beta libraries out of three nested multiplex PCR rounds, done with slightly modified ARM-PCR. The opening two PCR rounds, roughly 11 cycles each, paired TRBV1-TRBV30 forward primers with a C-beta reverse primer. One entry per CDR3 protein, called by TCRdb with MiXCR from the multiplex PCR reads. The sample has 330,000 or so distinct CDR3 sequences, around 60% seen once. The study extracted blood RNA from unsorted whole blood and also extracted germline DNA. Sequenced input: peripheral blood. The receptors were sampled from a man aged 35-49 years with primary liver carcinoma and hepatitis B virus infection.

In this sample, this clonotype turned up a few times. The V gene is TRBV28, the J gene TRBJ2-1, with TRBD2 matching over 12 bases. CDR3 length equals 17 residues. From germline, CDR1 is MDHEN and CDR2 SYDVKM. V lost 4 bases to trimming and J lost 4 bases; unmatched junction nucleotides: 8. This CDR3 reads CASSSWTSGIKYNEQFF. The CDR3 DNA is TGTGCCAGCAGTTCATGGACTAGCGGGATCAAATACAATGAGCAGTTCTTC. Drawing the rest from reference TRBV28 and TRBJ2-1, the complete variable domain is DVKVTQSSRYLVKRTGEKVFLECVQDMDHENMFWYRQDPGLGLRLIYFSYDVKMKEKGDIPEGYSVSREKKERFSLILESASTNQTSMYLCASSSWTSGIKYNEQFFGPGTRLTVL.

The gene calls are TRBV4-1 and TRBJ1-6; no clear D gene. V gave up 5 bases and J gave up 9 bases, with 14 bases separating them. This CDR3 region has 14 residues. Looked up from germline, CDR1 is MGHRA and CDR2 is YSYEKL. The chain's CDR3 is CASSTVSDASPLHF. In DNA form, the CDR3 reads TGCGCCAGCAGCACCGTCTCCGATGCTTCACCCCTCCACTTT.

The chain uses TRBV29-1 and TRBJ2-2; TRBD2 matches 14 bases. The CDR3 spans 19 residues. From germline, CDR1 is SQVTM and CDR2 ANQGSEA. With 5 bases clipped from V and 0 bases from J, the junction kept 11 bases outside the gene matches. The chain's CDR3 is CSVPSGTSGRCANTGELFF. CDR3 nucleotides: TGCAGCGTTCCAAGTGGGACTAGCGGGAGATGTGCGAACACCGGGGAGCTGTTTTTT.

This clonotype appeared a few times. A read error may explain this, as a much larger clone is one base away. The chain joins TRBV12-3 or TRBV12-4 to TRBJ1-1; D call uncertain. There are 14 residues in the CDR3. V lost 4 bases to trimming and J lost 4 bases, with 13 bases between them. The DNA of the CDR3 is TGTGCCAGCAGTTATAAGGGCTCCACCACTGAAGCTTTCTTT. It codes for CASSYKGSTTEAFF.

This clonotype was seen a single time. A much bigger clone sits one base away, suggesting this may be a read error. In DNA form, the CDR3 reads TGCGCCAGCAGCCAAGACGGCGTGTACGGCTACACCTTC. Protein sequence: CASSQDGVYGYTF. The chain combines TRBV4-3 with TRBJ1-2; no firm D call. The CDR3 contains 13 residues. Trimming shortened V by 0 bases and J by 8 bases, and 10 bases separated the two germline ends. Germline CDR1 LGHNA, CDR2 YSLEER.

Details on this clonotype: Possible read error: a much larger clone is one base away. The CDR3 carries no conserved terminal phenylalanine or tryptophan, so it likely arises from a read error. The chain is built from TRBV29-1 and TRBJ1-2; D remains ambiguous. The germline V gene encodes CDR1 SQVTM and CDR2 ANQGSEA. This CDR3 comprises 11 residues. Trimming shortened V by 7 bases and J by 4 bases, and 10 bases separated the two germline ends. This chain's CDR3 is CSATPSYGYTL. CDR3 DNA sequence: TGCAGCGCCACCCCCAGCTATGGCTACACCCTC.

In its sample, this clonotype was seen a few times. The chain couples TRBV6-6 to TRBJ2-7, with a possible D match to TRBD1 (5 bases). CDR1 is MNHNY, CDR2 SVGAGI, per germline (reference sequence). Trimming left V 7 bases short and J 0 bases short, with 22 bases between. This CDR3 contains 17 residues. The CDR3 protein is CASILTPPPGSSYEQYF. The DNA of the CDR3 is TGTGCCAGCATTCTAACCCCCCCCCCAGGGTCCTCCTACGAGCAGTACTTC.

In the case of this clonotype: Compared with germline, one end of the junction differs, possibly owing to a read error. The genes are TRBV11-2 and TRBJ2-2; 7 positions agree with TRBD2. This CDR3 is 15 amino acids long. Germline CDR1 is SGHAT and CDR2 is FQNNGV. DNA of the CDR3: TGTGCTAGCAGCTTAGTAGCGGGTTGGGCCGGGGAGCTGTTTTTT. Protein sequence: CASSLVAGWAGELFF.

The chain is built from TRBV5-8 and TRBJ2-5, with D tentatively TRBD1 (6 bases). The V gene's germline CDR1 is SGHTS and CDR2 YDEGEE. Deletions cut 4 bases from V and 7 bases from J, with 11 bases between. The CDR3 covers 12 residues. The CDR3 reads CASSGQRLTQYF. CDR3 coding DNA: TGTGCCAGCAGCGGACAGCGTCTGACCCAGTACTTC.

J is TRBJ1-2 and V is TRBV28; no clear D gene. Germline V lookup: CDR1 MDHEN, CDR2 SYDVKM. The CDR3 contains 12 residues. Between the trimmed V and J ends, which lost 5 bases and 3 bases, there was a span of 7 bases. The CDR3 coding sequence is TGTGCCAGCAGTCCGTCCTACTATGGCTACACCTTC. Amino acid sequence: CASSPSYYGYTF.

In regard to this clonotype: Since a much larger clone is just one base distant, this may be a read error. J is TRBJ1-2 and V is TRBV4-2; 8 bases line up with TRBD1. This CDR3 spans 15 amino acids. Germline V gives CDR1 LGHNA, CDR2 YNFKEQ. The CDR3 reads CVSSQDLRTGFGYTF. In nucleotides, the CDR3 is TGTGTCAGCAGCCAAGATCTCAGGACAGGGTTTGGCTACACCTTC.

On this clonotype: A junction boundary mismatches the germline segment, possibly from a read error. The V and J genes are TRBV11-2 and TRBJ2-7, with D possibly TRBD1 on 5 matching bases. Germline V gene lookup returns CDR1 SGHAT and CDR2 FQNNGV. The CDR3 runs 14 residues. The CDR3, as DNA: TGTACCAGCAGTCAAACCAGGGTCCAAGGCGAGCAGTACTTC. It codes for CTSSQTRVQGEQYF.

Note on this clonotype: It may be a read error: a sequence one base away is much more abundant. The chain has TRBV6-5 and TRBJ1-5; unclear D gene. Germline V gene sequence: CDR1 MNHEY, CDR2 SVGAGI. This CDR3 region has 14 residues. CDR3 loop: CASSSGRGNQSQHF. In DNA, the CDR3 is TGTGCCAGCAGTTCCGGCCGGGGTAATCAGTCCCAGCATTTT.

This clonotype was counted at least ten times. The chain couples TRBV12-3 or TRBV12-4 to TRBJ2-1, with 8 bases aligning to TRBD2. After removal of 7 bases from V and 7 bases from J, the junction contained 18 bases not matched to a gene. The CDR3 is made up of 17 amino acids. CDR3 amino acids: CASTSIAAGTRGNEQFF. DNA of the CDR3: TGTGCCAGCACCTCAATCGCGGCGGGGACTAGAGGAAATGAGCAGTTCTTC.

Only one count was recorded for this clonotype. At one end the junction does not follow the germline gene, possibly because of a read error. J is TRBJ2-2 and V is TRBV11-1, with D maybe TRBD1 (5 bases). The CDR3 extends over 16 amino acids. Germline-derived CDR1 and CDR2 are SGHAT and FQDESV (reference sequence). CDR3 sequence reads: CACSLNGAFNTGELFF. The CDR3 DNA is TGTGCCTGCAGCTTAAATGGGGCGTTTAACACCGGGGAGCTGTTTTTT.

Ten or more counts support this clonotype. The CDR3 coding sequence is TGTGCCAGCAGCCACTTGACAGGGGGCTCCACCGGGGAGCTGTTTTTT. Protein sequence: CASSHLTGGSTGELFF. The chain employs TRBV6-5 and TRBJ2-2, with 10 bases that match TRBD1. V lost 6 bases to trimming and J lost 4 bases; unmatched junction nucleotides: 8. CDR3 size: 16 residues. Germline CDR1 reads MNHEY; CDR2 reads SVGAGI.

This rearrangement joins TRBV5-1 to TRBJ2-1, with D unresolved. Germline V gene data show CDR1 as SGHRS and CDR2 as YFSETQ. V was cut by 4 bases and J by 0 bases, with 11 bases left in between. This CDR3 region has 15 residues. The DNA of the CDR3 is TGCGCCAGCAGCGAGACCGTGAGCTCCTACAATGAGCAGTTCTTC. It encodes CASSETVSSYNEQFF.

Concerning this clonotype: Since a much larger clone is just one base distant, this may be a read error. This chain joins TRBV6-6 and TRBJ1-1; 7 nucleotides align to TRBD1. The CDR3 length is 14 residues. Per the germline V gene, CDR1 is MNHNY and CDR2 is SVGAGI (reference sequence). CDR3 nucleotides: TGTGCCAGCAATTACTCCCAGGGGGATACTGAAGCTTTCTTT. This codes for CASNYSQGDTEAFF.

This clonotype was recorded many times. This rearrangement joins TRBV10-3 to TRBJ1-6, with D perhaps matching TRBD1 (6 bases). The germline gives CDR1 ENHRY, CDR2 SYGVKD. The V and J ends lost 5 bases and 7 bases respectively, with 12 bases between them. The CDR3 sequence is 14 residues long. CDR3: CAISNRVENSPLHF. The CDR3 region has the DNA TGTGCCATCAGTAACAGGGTCGAGAATTCACCCCTCCACTTT.

To note about this clonotype: An end of the junction differs from the germline gene, which may be a read error. The J gene is TRBJ2-7, the V gene TRBV11-2; the D is unclear. The CDR3 contains 14 residues. CDR1 and CDR2 (germline): SGHAT, FQNNGV. The chain's CDR3 is CASSLVASTFEQYF. The CDR3 region has the DNA TGTGCCAGCAGCTTAGTGGCCTCTACCTTCGAGCAATACTTC.

The chain is built from TRBV6-6 and TRBJ1-5; TRBD1 matches 9 bases. CDR1 MNHNY and CDR2 SVGAGI come from the germline V gene (reference sequence). After removal of 4 bases from V and 6 bases from J, the junction contained 4 bases not matched to a gene. The CDR3 length is 14 residues. This CDR3 reads CASSSGQGIQPQHF. The CDR3 region has the DNA TGTGCCAGCAGTTCAGGACAGGGGATTCAGCCCCAGCATTTT.

Concerning this clonotype: Likely a read error: the CDR3 ends without its conserved phenylalanine or tryptophan. V usage is TRBV6-1 and J usage is TRBJ1-2; no definite D call. Looked up from germline, CDR1 is MNHNS and CDR2 is SASEGT. There are 13 residues in the CDR3. CDR3 in amino acids: CASSEARVSGYTL. The CDR3 DNA reads as TGTGCGAGCAGTGAAGCAAGGGTGTCCGGCTACACCCTC.

V usage is TRBV11-1 and J usage is TRBJ2-1; 11 nucleotides match TRBD2. J gave up 9 bases and V 5 bases, and 12 bases lay outside the gene matches. The germline V gene encodes CDR1 SGHAT and CDR2 FQDESV (reference sequence). This CDR3 spans 16 amino acids. CDR3 DNA: TGTGCCAGCAGCGGTCCCCAGCTAGCGGGAGGCCGTGAGCAGTTCTTC. It codes for CASSGPQLAGGREQFF. Using reference TRBV11-1 and TRBJ2-1 for the parts outside the CDR3, the full variable domain is EAEVAQSPRYKITEKSQAVAFWCDPISGHATLYWYRQILGQGPELLVQFQDESVVDDSQLPKDRFSAERLKGVDSTLKIQPAELGDSAMYLCASSGPQLAGGREQFFGPGTRLTVL.

Details on this clonotype: One junction end disagrees with the germline gene, perhaps due to a read error. This sequence joins TRBV6-2 or TRBV6-3 and TRBJ1-2; D unclear. Germline lookup yields CDR1 MNHEY and CDR2 SVGEGT. The CDR3 runs to 14 residues. The CDR3 DNA reads TGTGCCAGCAATTATCCCACAGCTGACTATGGCTTCACCTTC. Its translation is CASNYPTADYGFTF.

This clonotype was seen a handful of times. This sequence joins TRBV5-1 and TRBJ2-1, with 10 bases lining up with TRBD1. Trimming took 3 bases from V and 9 from J; bases not matched to a gene: 9. CDR3 length: 15 residues. Germline V gene data show CDR1 as SGHRS and CDR2 as YFSETQ. The CDR3 reads CASSSTGTGVSEQFF. CDR3 nucleotides: TGCGCCAGCAGCTCAACCGGGACAGGGGTGAGTGAGCAGTTCTTC.